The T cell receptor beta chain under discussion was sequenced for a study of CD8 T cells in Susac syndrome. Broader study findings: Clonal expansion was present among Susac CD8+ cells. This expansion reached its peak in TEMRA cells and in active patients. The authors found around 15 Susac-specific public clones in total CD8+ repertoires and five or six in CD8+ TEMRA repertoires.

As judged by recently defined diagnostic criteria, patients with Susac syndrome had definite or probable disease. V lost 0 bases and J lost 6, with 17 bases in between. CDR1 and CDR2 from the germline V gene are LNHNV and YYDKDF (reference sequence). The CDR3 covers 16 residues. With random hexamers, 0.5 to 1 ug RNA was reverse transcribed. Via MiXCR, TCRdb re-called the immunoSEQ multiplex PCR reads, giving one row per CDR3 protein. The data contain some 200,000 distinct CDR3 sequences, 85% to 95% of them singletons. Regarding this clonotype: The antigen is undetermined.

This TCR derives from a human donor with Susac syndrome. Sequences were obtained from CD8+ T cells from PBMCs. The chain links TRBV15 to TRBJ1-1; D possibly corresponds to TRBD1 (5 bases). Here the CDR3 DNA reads TGTGCCACCAGCAGAGATGAGGACACAGGTAGCGCTGAAGCTTTCTTT. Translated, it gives CATSRDEDTGSAEAFF.